The source of this T cell receptor (beta chain) is a study of neurological immune-mediated disorders (dated by TCRdb to the late 2010s). Context from the whole study: Peripheral blood TCR-beta repertoires from HTLV-I-associated myelopathy (HAM/TSP) patients, multiple sclerosis patients and healthy controls were compared by UMI-based sequencing. Longitudinal samples, technical triplicates and paired sorted CD4+ and CD8+ T-cell subsets, alongside PBMC samples, were included among the approximately 110 TCR-beta libraries. Of the 68 subjects in the cohort, about 14 were HAM/TSP patients, about 35 were multiple sclerosis patients, and about 20 were healthy controls. On the study overall, not on this receptor specifically: TCR clonal expansion was highest in HAM/TSP patients and lowest in MS patients, with MS patients falling below even healthy controls. Across subjects, expanded clones never shared an identical CDR3 amino acid sequence, which suggests that the TCR-beta repertoires in every group were private.

cDNA was synthesized by template-switch 5'RACE using a primer carrying a 10-nucleotide random unique molecular identifier by which each TCR transcript was tagged. Every sequencing run covered 15-18 subjects and yielded more than 180 million TCR-beta sequences. The RNeasy kit was used to extract total RNA. The KAPA Real-time Library Amplification kit was used to amplify TCR-beta VDJ regions with primers for the TCR constant region and the 5'RACE anchor. Sample indexes and Illumina adaptors were added in a first PCR, after which library yield was increased in a second PCR. After purification with Ampure beads, the TCR product of roughly 650 bp was size-selected on a 2% E-gel SizeSelection system. Library quality was checked on a Bioanalyzer, concentration was measured with Qubit, and libraries were quantified with the Kapa Library Quantification kit before pooling. Paired-end 2 x 150 bp sequencing of the libraries was performed on an Illumina HiSeq 2500. To increase sequence diversity, roughly 24-32% phiX was spiked into each library pool. In the authors' own workflow: Quality-filtered reads were processed with the UMI-based MiGEC pipeline, which removed over 75% of raw TCR sequences during error correction. VDJ genes were aligned to IMGT germline references, and each clonotype was defined by a unique CDR3 amino acid sequence together with V-J genes. Clonal expansion, Shannon diversity and CDR3 relatedness (CalcPairwiseDistances, ClusterSamples) were evaluated with VDJtools, and phylogenetic trees were built with CLCbio workbench. A clone was classed as expanded if it had 8 or more unique UMIs, a cutoff based on coefficient-of-variation modelling across technical triplicates. TCRdb handled the public reads itself, with Q25 trimming in fastp and clone calling in MiXCR, and kept productive beta chains. Rows matching on CDR3 protein sequence are summarized as one entry with the most common DNA and genes. TCRdb's processing, not the study's, gives the V and J calls here. The sample table lists roughly 80,000 distinct CDR3 sequences, 17% of them with a count of one. The ten largest clones capture just over 15% of the sample.

As to this clonotype: It has no known antigen specificity. No much larger clone is present one base from it, and per-base qualities are unavailable.

The junction shows trimming of 0 bases on V and 13 bases on J, and the gene matches do not reach 8 bases of it. There are 14 amino acids in the CDR3, from cysteine to phenylalanine inclusive. Only the CDR3 portion is preserved as DNA: 42 bases, with reading frame beginning at the first base. Via the germline V gene, CDR1 is LGHNA and CDR2 YSLEER. The healthy controls were volunteers from a blood bank in Maryland, USA. For unsorted PBMC libraries, 2 million PBMCs were used after storage in RNAlater at -80 degrees C until RNA extraction. Peripheral blood was subjected to Ficoll-Hypaque density gradient centrifugation to isolate PBMCs, which were then cryopreserved in liquid nitrogen.

The chain couples TRBV4-3 to TRBJ2-2, with 7 middle bases fitting TRBD2. Sequenced material: PBMCs. The clonotype originates from a woman in her thirties or forties in good health. The nucleotide sequence is TGCGCCAGCAGCCAAGATAACGGGGGGTCCGTGCTGTTTTTT. Its coded protein is CASSQDNGGSVLFF.